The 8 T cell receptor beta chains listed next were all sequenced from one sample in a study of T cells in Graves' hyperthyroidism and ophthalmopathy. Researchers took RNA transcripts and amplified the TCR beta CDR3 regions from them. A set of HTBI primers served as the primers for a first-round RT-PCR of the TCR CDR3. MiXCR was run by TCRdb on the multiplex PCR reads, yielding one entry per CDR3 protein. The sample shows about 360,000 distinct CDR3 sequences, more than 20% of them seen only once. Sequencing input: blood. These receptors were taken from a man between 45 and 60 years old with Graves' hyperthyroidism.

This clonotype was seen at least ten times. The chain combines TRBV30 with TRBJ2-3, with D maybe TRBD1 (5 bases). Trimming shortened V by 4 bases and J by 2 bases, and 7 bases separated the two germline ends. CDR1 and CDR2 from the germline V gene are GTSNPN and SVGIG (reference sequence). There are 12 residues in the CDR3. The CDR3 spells CAWNRNTDTQYF. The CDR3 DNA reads TGTGCCTGGAACAGGAACACAGATACGCAGTATTTT.

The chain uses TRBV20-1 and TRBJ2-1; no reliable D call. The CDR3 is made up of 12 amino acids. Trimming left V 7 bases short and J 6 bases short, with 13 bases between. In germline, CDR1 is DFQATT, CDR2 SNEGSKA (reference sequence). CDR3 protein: CSVRGESNEQFF. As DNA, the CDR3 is TGCAGTGTCCGTGGTGAGAGCAATGAGCAGTTCTTC.

CDR3 in amino acids: CATSDPAGTENYEQYF. The CDR3 bases are TGTGCCACCAGTGACCCAGCCGGGACAGAAAACTACGAGCAGTACTTC. The chain joins TRBV24-1 to TRBJ2-7; TRBD1 agrees at 7 bases. CDR1 is KGHDR and CDR2 is SFDVKD in the germline V gene. Trimming at V came to 4 bases and at J to 3 bases, leaving 11 bases not matched to a gene. This CDR3 is built from 16 residues.

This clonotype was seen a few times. Written as DNA, the CDR3 is TGTGCCAGCAGCCCGGGAAGGTCGTATGAAAAACTGTTTTTT. Protein sequence: CASSPGRSYEKLFF. This sequence joins TRBV7-9 and TRBJ1-4; unclear D gene. With 5 bases removed from V and 6 bases from J, the gap between germline ends came to 13 bases. Germline V gene lookup returns CDR1 SEHNR and CDR2 FQNEAQ (reference sequence). The CDR3 has 14 amino acids.

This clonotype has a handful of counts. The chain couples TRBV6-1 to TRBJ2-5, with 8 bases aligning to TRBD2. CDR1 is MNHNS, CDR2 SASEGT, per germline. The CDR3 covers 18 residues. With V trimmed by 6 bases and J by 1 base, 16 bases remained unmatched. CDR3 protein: CASSQVRTVRGGQETQYF. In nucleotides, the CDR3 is TGTGCCAGCAGCCAAGTCCGCACCGTTCGGGGGGGCCAAGAGACCCAGTACTTC.

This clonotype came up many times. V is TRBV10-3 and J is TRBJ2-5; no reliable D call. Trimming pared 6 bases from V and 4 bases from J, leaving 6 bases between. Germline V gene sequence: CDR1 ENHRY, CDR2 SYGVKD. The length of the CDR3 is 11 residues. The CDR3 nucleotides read TGTGCCATCAGATCCGGAGAGACCCAGTACTTC. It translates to CAIRSGETQYF.

CDR3 loop: CASSQVRAGGTGELFF. The CDR3 coding sequence is TGTGCCAGCAGCCAAGTTCGGGCGGGAGGCACCGGGGAGCTGTTTTTT. This chain connects TRBV14 to TRBJ2-2; TRBD2 matches 8 bases. V lost 1 base and J lost 4; bases outside the gene matches: 5. This CDR3 has 16 residues. CDR1 is SGHDN and CDR2 is FVKESK in the germline V gene.

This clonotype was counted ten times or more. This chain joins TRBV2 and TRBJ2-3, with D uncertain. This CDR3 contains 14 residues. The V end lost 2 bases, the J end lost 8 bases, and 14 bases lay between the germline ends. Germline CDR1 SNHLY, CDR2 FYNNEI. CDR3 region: CASSEYGSKGTQYF. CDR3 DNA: TGTGCCAGCAGTGAATATGGTAGCAAGGGTACGCAGTATTTT.